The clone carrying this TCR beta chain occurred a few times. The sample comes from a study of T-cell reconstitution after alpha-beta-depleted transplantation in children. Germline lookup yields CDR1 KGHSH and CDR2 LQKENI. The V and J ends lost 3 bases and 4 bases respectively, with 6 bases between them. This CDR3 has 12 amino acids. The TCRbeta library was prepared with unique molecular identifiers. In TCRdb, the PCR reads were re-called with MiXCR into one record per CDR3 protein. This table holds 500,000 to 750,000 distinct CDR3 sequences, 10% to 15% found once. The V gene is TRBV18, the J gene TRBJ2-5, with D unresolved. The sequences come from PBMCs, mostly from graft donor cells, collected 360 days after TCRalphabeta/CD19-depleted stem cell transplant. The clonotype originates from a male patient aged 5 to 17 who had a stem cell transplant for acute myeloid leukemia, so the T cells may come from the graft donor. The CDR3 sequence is CASSPKGETQYF. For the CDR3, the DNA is TGTGCCAGCTCACCGAAAGGAGAGACCCAGTACTTC.